This T cell receptor (beta chain) was documented in a study of cytomegalovirus exposure and HLA in healthy donors. Vbeta (60) and Jbeta (13) primers were used in the PCR. Profiling relied on immunoSEQ multiplex PCR, and the TCRdb table lists in-frame clones only, not all of them. The top ten clones hold 0.75% to 0.95% of a sample with some 140,000 clones, 77% of them seen once. This sequence originates from a woman aged 55-75 years in good health and CMV-seronegative. The sample was PBMCs.

DNA of the CDR3: TGTGCCAGTTTGGGACTGCACAAACACTCTGGGGCCAACGTCCTGACTTTC. This encodes CASLGLHKHSGANVLTF. The V and J genes are TRBV28 and TRBJ2-6; tentative D call: TRBD2 (6 bases). Germline CDR1 MDHEN, CDR2 SYDVKM. Trimming took 9 bases from V and 0 from J, leaving 18 bases between them. The CDR3 loop spans 17 amino acids. The entire variable domain, with the rest obtained from reference TRBV28 and TRBJ2-6, is as follows: DVKVTQSSRYLVKRTGEKVFLECVQDMDHENMFWYRQDPGLGLRLIYFSYDVKMKEKGDIPEGYSVSREKKERFSLILESASTNQTSMYLCASLGLHKHSGANVLTFGAGSRLTVL.